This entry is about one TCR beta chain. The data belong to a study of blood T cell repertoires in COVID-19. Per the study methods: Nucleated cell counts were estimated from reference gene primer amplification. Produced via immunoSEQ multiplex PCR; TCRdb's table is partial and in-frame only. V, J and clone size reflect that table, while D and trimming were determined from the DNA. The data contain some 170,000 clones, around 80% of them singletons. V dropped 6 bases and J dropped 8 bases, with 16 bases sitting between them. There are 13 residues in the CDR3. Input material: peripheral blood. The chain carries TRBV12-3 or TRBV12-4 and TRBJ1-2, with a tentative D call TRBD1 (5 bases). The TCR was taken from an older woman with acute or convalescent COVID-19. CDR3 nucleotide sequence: TGTGCCAGCAGCGTCGAGGGACTTGTGGGCTACACCTTC. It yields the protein CASSVEGLVGYTF.